Sequencing of this T cell receptor (beta chain) was carried out in a study of monozygotic twins with cystic fibrosis. This clone was counted between two and nine times. Trimming took 1 base from V and 0 from J, leaving 13 bases between them. The CDR3 has 17 residues. The germline V gene encodes CDR1 MDHEN and CDR2 SYDVKM. Generated by immunoSEQ multiplex PCR, the TCRdb table keeps only in-frame clones and is missing some. The table lists over 20,000 clones, 95% to 98% of them singletons, with over 0.12% in the top ten. Sequencing input: blood. This chain uses TRBV28 with TRBJ1-3; D is unclear. This TCR derives from a girl aged 10 to 17 with cystic fibrosis. CDR3 bases: TGTGCCAGCAGTTTATTGTATACAGACCTCTCTGGAAACACCATATATTTT. Protein: CASSLLYTDLSGNTIYF.